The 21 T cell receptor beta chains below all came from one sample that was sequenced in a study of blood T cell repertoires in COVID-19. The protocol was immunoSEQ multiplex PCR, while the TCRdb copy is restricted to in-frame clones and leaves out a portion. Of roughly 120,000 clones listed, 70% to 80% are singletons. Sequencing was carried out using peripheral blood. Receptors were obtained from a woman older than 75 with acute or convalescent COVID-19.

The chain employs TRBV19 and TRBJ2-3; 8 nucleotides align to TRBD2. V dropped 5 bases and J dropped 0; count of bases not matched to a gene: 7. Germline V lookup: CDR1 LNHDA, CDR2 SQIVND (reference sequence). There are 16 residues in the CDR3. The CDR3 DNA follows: TGTGCCAGTAGTTCCTCGACTAGCGTGAGCACAGATACGCAGTATTTT. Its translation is CASSSSTSVSTDTQYF.

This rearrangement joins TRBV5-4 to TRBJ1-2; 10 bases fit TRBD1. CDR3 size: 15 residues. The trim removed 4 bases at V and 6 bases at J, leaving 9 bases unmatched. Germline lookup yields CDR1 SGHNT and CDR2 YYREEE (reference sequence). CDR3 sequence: CASSRAGTGVNGYTF. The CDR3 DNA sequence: TGTGCCAGCAGCCGTGCCGGGACAGGGGTAAATGGCTACACCTTC.

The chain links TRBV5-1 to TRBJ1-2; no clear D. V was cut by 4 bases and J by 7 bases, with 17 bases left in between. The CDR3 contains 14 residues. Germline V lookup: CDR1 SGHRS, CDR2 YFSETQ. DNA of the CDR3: TGCGCCAGCAGCGCGGACCGAGCGGCTCGTGGCTACACCTTC. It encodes CASSADRAARGYTF.

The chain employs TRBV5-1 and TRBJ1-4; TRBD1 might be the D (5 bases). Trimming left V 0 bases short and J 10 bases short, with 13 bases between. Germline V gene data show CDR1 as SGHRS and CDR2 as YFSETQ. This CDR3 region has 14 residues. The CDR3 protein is CASSLEPGLGKLFF. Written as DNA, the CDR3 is TGCGCCAGCAGCTTGGAACCAGGGCTGGGAAAACTGTTTTTT. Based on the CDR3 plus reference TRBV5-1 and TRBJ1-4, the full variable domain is KAGVTQTPRYLIKTRGQQVTLSCSPISGHRSVSWYQQTPGQGLQFLFEYFSETQRNKGNFPGRFSGRQFSNSRSEMNVSTLELGDSALYLCASSLEPGLGKLFFGSGTQLSVL.

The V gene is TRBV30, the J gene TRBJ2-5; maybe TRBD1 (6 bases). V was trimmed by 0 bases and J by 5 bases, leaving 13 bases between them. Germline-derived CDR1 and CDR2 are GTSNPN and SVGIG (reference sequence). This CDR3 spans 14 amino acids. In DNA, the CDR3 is TGTGCCTGGAGTGTTTGGGGGCGCGCTGAGACCCAGTACTTC. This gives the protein CAWSVWGRAETQYF.

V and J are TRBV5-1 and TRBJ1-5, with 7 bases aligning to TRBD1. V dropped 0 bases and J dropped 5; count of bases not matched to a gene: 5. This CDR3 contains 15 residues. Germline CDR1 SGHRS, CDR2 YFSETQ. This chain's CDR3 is CASSLGDSPYQPQHF. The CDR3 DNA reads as TGCGCCAGCAGCTTGGGGGACAGCCCGTATCAGCCCCAGCATTTT.

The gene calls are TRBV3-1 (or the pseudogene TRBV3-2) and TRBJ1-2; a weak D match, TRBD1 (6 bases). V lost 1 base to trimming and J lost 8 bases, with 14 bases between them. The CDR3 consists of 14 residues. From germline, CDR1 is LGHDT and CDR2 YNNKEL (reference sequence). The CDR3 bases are TGTGCCAGCAGCCAAGCGGGTGGGACAAAAGGCTACACCTTC. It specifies CASSQAGGTKGYTF.

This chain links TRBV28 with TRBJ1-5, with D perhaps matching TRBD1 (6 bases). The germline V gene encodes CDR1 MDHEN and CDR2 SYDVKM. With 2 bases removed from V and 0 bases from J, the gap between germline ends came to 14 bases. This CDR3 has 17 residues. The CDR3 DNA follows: TGTGCCAGCAGTTTAAGTGGGGGCAGGTATAGCAATCAGCCCCAGCATTTT. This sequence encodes CASSLSGGRYSNQPQHF.

CDR3 nucleotides: TGTGCCAGCAGCCTGGCCTTCTCGCCAACTAATGAAAAACTGTTTTTT. Translation: CASSLAFSPTNEKLFF. The rearrangement uses TRBV3-1 (or the pseudogene TRBV3-2) and TRBJ1-4; no definite D call. The CDR3 extends over 16 amino acids. Germline values: CDR1 LGHDT, CDR2 YNNKEL (reference sequence). Trimming shortened V by 4 bases and J by 0 bases, and 12 bases separated the two germline ends.

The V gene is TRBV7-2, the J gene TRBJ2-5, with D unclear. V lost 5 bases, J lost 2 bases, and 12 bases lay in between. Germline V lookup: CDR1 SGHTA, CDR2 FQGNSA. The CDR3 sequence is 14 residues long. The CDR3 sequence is CASSPRWSQETQYF. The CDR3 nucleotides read TGTGCCAGCAGCCCCAGGTGGTCACAAGAGACCCAGTACTTC.

The CDR3 loop is CASSEAPGEDIQYF. The CDR3 DNA reads as TGTGCCAGCAGTGAAGCTCCCGGGGAAGACATTCAGTACTTC. V gene TRBV6-1 combines with J gene TRBJ2-4; D might be TRBD2 (5 bases). V lost 0 bases and J lost 8, with 11 bases in between. The CDR3 contains 14 residues. CDR1 and CDR2 (germline): MNHNS, SASEGT.

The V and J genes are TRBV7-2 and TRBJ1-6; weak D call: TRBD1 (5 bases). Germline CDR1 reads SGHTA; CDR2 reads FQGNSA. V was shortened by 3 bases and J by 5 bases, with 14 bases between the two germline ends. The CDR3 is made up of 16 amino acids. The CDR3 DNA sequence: TGTGCCAGCAGCTTTCATGGGGGGACCGATAATTCACCCCTCCACTTT. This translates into CASSFHGGTDNSPLHF.

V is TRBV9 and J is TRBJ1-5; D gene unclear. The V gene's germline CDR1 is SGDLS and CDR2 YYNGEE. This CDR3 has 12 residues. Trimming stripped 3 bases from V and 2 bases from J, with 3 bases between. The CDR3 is CASSAGNQPQHF. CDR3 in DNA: TGTGCCAGCAGCGCAGGCAATCAGCCCCAGCATTTT.

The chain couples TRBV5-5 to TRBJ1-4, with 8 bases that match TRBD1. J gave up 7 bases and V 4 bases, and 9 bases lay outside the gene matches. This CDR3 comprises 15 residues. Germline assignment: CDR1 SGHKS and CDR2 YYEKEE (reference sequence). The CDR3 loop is CASSDSGTGFEKLFF. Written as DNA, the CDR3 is TGTGCCAGCAGCGACTCCGGGACAGGATTTGAAAAACTGTTTTTT.

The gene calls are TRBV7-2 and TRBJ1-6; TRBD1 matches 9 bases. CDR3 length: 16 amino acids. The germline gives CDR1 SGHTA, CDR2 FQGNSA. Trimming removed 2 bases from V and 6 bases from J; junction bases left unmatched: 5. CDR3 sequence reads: CASSLTGGSPNSPLHF. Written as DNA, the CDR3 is TGTGCCAGCAGCTTAACAGGGGGCTCCCCTAATTCACCCCTCCACTTT.

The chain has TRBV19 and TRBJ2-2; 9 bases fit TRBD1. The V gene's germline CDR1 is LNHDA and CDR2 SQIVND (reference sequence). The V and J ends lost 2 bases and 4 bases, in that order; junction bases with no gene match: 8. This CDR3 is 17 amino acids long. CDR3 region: CASSITNRGRGTGELFF. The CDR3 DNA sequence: TGTGCCAGTAGTATAACGAACAGGGGGCGTGGCACCGGGGAGCTGTTTTTT. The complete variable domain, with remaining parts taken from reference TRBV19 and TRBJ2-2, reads DGGITQSPKYLFRKEGQNVTLSCEQNLNHDAMYWYRQDPGQGLRLIYYSQIVNDFQKGDIAEGYSVSREKKESFPLTVTSAQKNPTAFYLCASSITNRGRGTGELFFGEGSRLTVL.

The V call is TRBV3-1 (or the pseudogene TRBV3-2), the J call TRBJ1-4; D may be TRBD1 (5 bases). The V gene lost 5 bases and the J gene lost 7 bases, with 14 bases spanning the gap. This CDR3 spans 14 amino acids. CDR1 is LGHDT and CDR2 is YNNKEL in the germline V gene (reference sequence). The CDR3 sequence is CASSVRGSGEKLFF. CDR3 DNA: TGTGCCAGCAGCGTCCGGGGGTCCGGTGAAAAACTGTTTTTT.

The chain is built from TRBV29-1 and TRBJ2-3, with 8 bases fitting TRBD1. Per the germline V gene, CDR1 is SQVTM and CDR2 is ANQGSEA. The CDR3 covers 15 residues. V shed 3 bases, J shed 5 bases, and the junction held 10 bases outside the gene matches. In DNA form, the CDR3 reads TGCAGCGTTGAGAGAGCAGGGGGCAGAGGAGATACGCAGTATTTT. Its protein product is CSVERAGGRGDTQYF.

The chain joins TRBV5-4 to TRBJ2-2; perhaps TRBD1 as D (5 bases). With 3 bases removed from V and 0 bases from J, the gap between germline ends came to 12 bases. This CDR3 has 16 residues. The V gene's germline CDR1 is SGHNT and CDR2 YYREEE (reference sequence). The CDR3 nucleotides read TGTGCCAGCAGCTCGAAGGGCAGGGCGAACACCGGGGAGCTGTTTTTT. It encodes CASSSKGRANTGELFF.

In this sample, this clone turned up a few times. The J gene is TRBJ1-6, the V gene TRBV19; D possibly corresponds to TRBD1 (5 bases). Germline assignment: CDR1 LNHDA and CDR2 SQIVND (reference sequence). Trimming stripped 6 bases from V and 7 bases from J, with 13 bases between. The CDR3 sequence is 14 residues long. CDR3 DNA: TGTGCCAGTAGGACCGACAGCCGCAATTCACCCCTCCACTTT. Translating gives CASRTDSRNSPLHF.

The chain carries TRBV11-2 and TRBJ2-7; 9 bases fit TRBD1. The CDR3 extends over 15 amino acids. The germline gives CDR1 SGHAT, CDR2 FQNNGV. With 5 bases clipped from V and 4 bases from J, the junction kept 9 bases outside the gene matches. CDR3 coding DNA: TGTGCCAGCAGCCCTCTGACAGGGGGACTGTACGAGCAGTACTTC. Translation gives CASSPLTGGLYEQYF.